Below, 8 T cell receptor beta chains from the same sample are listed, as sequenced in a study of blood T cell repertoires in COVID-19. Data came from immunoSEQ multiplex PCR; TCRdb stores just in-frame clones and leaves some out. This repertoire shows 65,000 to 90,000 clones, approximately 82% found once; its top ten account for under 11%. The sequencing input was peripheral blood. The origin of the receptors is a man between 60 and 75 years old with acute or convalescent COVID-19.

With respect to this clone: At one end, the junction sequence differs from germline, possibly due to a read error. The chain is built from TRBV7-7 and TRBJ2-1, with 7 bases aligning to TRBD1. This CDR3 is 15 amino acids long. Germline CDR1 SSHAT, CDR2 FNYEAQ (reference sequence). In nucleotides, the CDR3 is TGTGCTAGCAGCCCGGGACAGAATTATCTGAATGAGCAGTTCTTC. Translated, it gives CASSPGQNYLNEQFF.

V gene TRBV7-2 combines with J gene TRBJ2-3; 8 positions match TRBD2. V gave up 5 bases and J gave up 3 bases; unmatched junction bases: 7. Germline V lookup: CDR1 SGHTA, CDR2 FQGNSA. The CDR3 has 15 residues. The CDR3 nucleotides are TGTGCCAGCAGCACGGGACTAGGGCAGACAGATACGCAGTATTTT. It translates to CASSTGLGQTDTQYF.

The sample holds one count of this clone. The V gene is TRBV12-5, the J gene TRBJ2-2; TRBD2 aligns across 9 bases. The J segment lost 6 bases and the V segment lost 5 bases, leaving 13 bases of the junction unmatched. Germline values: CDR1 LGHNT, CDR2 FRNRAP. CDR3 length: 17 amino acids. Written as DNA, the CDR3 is TGTGCTAGTGGTCCCCCCCCGGGACTAGCATTGGCCGGGGAGCTGTTTTTT. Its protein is CASGPPPGLALAGELFF. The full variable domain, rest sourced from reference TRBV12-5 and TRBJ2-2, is DARVTQTPRHKVTEMGQEVTMRCQPILGHNTVFWYRQTMMQGLELLAYFRNRAPLDDSGMPKDRFSAEMPDATLATLKIQPSEPRDSAVYFCASGPPPGLALAGELFFGEGSRLTVL.

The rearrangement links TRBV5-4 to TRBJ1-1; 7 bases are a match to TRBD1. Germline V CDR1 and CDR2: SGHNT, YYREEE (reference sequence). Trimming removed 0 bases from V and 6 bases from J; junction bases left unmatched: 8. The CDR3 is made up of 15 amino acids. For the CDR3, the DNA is TGTGCCAGCAGCTTGGTGGCAGGGGGAAAGGCTGAAGCTTTCTTT. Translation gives CASSLVAGGKAEAFF.

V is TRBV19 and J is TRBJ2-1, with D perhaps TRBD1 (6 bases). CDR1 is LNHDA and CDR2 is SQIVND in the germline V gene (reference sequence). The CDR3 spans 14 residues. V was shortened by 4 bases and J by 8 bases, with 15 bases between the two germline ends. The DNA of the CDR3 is TGTGCCAGTAGTAAGGGGGAAACCTTGGATGAGCAGTTCTTC. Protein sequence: CASSKGETLDEQFF.

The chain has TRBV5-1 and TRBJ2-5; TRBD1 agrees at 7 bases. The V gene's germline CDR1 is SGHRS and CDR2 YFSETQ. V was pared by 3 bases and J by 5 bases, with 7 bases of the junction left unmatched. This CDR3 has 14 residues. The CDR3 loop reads CASSYETGFETQYF. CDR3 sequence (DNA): TGCGCCAGCAGCTACGAGACAGGGTTCGAGACCCAGTACTTC.

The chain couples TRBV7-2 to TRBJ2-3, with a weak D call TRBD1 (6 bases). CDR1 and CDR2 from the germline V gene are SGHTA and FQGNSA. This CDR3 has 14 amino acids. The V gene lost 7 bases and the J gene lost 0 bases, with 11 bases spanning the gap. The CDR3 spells CASKLRGSTDTQYF. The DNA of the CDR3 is TGTGCCAGCAAGCTGAGGGGGAGCACAGATACGCAGTATTTT.

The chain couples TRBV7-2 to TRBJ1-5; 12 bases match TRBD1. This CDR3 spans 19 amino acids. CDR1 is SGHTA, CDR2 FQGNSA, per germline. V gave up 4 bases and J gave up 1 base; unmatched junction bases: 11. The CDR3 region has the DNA TGTGCCAGCAGCTCCGGGCCGGGACAGGGGGCGCTGAGCAATCAGCCCCAGCATTTT. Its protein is CASSSGPGQGALSNQPQHF.